The subject of this entry is one T cell receptor beta chain. Its cognate antigen is unknown. Measured with immunoSEQ multiplex PCR; TCRdb has only the in-frame clones, and not every one. The sample holds roughly 120,000 clones, roughly 90% seen once. The sample is drawn from a study of T cell responses to AZD1222 COVID-19 vaccine. Findings and limits, study-wide: Among spike-specific TCRs, nearly half reportedly target unmutated variant regions. The donors showed a predominance of white British ancestry and of females, with possible underestimation of clonal diversity.

Germline CDR1 reads MNHEY; CDR2 reads SMNVEV (reference sequence). This CDR3 has 17 residues. V was pared by 4 bases and J by 1 base, with 6 bases of the junction left unmatched. The clonotype was recovered from an adult in good health. This sequence joins TRBV27 and TRBJ2-3; 12 nucleotides align to TRBD2. The material was peripheral blood, obtained on day 0 of AZD1222 vaccination. The CDR3 DNA sequence: TGTGCCAGCAGTTCCGGACTAGCGGGACTCCGCACAGATACGCAGTATTTT. Residues: CASSSGLAGLRTDTQYF.